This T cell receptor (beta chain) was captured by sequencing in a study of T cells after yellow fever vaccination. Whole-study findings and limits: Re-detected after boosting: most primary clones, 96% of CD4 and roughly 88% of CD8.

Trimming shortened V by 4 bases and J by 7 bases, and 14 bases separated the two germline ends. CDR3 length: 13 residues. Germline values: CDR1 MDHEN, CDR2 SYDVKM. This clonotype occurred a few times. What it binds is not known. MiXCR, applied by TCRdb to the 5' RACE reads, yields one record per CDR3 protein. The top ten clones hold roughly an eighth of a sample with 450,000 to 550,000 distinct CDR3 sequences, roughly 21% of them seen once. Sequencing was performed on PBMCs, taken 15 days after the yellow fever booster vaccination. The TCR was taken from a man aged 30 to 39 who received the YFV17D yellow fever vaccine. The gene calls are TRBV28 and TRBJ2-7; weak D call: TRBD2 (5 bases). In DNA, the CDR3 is TGTGCCAGCAGTTCCAGTGCCCTAGCTGAGCAGTACTTC. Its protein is CASSSSALAEQYF.